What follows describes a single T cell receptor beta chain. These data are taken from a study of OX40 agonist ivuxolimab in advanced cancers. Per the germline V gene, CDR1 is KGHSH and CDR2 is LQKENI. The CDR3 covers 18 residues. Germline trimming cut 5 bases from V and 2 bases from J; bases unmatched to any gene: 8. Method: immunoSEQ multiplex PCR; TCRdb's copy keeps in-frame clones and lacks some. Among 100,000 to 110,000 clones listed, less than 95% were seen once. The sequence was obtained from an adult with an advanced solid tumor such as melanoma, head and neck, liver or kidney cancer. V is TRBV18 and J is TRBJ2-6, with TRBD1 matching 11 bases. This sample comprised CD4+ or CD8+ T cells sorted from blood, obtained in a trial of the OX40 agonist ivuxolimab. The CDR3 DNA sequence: TGTGCCAGCTCAATATCCGGGACAGGGGGGCCTGGGGCCAACGTCCTGACTTTC. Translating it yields CASSISGTGGPGANVLTF.